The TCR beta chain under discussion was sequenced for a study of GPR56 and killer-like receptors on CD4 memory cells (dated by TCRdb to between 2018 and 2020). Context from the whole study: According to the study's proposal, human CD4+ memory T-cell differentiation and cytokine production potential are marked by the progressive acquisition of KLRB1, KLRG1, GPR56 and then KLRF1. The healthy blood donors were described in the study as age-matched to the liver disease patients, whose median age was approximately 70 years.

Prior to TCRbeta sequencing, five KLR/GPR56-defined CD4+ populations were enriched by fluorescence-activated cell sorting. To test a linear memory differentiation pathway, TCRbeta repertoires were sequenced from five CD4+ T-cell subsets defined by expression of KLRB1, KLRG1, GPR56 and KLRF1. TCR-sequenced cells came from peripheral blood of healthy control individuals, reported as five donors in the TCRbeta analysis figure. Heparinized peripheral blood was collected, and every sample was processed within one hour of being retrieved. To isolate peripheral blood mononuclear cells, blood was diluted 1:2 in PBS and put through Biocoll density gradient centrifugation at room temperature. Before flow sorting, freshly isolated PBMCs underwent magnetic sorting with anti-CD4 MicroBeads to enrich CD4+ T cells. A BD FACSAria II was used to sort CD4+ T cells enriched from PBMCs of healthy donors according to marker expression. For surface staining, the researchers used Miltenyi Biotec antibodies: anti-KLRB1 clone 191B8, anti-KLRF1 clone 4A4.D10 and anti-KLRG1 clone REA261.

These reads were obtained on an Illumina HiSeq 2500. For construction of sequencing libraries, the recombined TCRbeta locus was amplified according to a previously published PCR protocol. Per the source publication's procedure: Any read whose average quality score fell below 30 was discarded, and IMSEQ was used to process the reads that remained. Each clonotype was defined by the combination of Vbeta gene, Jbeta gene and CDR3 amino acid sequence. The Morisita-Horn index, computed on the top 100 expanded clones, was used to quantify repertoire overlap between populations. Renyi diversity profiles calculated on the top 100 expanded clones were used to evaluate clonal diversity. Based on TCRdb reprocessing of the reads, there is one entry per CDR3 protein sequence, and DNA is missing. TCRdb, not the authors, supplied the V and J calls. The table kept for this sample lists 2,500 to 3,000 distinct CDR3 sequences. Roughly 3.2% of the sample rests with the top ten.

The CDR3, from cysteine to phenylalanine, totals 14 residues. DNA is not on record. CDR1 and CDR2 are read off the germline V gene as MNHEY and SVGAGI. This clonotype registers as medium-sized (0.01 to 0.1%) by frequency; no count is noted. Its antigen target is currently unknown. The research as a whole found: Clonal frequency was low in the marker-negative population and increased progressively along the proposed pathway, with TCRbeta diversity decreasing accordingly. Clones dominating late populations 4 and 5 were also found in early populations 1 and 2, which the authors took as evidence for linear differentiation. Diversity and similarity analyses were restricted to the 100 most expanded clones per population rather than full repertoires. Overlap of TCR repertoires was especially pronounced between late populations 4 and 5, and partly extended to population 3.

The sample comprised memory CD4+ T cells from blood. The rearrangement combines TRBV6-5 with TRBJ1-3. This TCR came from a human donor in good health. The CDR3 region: CASSSGSSGNTIYF.